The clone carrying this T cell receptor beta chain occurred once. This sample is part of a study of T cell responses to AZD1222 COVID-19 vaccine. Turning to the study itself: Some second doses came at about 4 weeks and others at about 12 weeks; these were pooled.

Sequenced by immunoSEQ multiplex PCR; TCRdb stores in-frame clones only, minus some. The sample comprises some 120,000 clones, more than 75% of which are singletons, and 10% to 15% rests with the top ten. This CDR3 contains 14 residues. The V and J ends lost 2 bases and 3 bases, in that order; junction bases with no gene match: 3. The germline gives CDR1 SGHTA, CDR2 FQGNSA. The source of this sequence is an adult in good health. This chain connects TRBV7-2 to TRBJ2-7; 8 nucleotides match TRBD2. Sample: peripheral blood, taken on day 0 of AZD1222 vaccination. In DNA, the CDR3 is TGTGCCAGCAGCTTACCGGGAGGGTTCTACGAGCAGTACTTC. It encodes CASSLPGGFYEQYF.